This T cell receptor beta chain was sequenced in a study of cytomegalovirus exposure and HLA in healthy donors. The study's findings and limits: One variant, a missense change in DCLRE1C, was linked in a later analysis to TCR beta V- and J-gene trimming. When the data were analyzed later, several of the most significant clusters appeared to be linked to common viral pathogens. TCR beta sequences reportedly predicted the HLA-A and HLA-B alleles of most subjects accurately.

Regarding this clone: Its target is unknown.

The PCR used 60 Vbeta and 13 Jbeta primers. Sequenced by immunoSEQ multiplex PCR; TCRdb stores in-frame clones only, minus some. This table holds 150,000 to 200,000 clones, roughly 84% found once. Germline V gene data show CDR1 as SEHNR and CDR2 as FQNEAQ (reference sequence). V lost 1 base and J 3 bases, leaving 6 bases between the germline ends. The CDR3 has 13 amino acids. This receptor was taken from a woman under 30 in good health and CMV-seronegative. Material: PBMCs. This chain connects TRBV7-9 to TRBJ1-2; unclear D gene. The CDR3 DNA follows: TGTGCCAGCAGCTTAGAGGGAGACTATGGCTACACCTTC. Amino acid sequence: CASSLEGDYGYTF.